This T cell receptor beta chain was identified in a study of cytomegalovirus exposure and HLA in healthy donors. Overall study: Earlier work reported 95 million to 130 million unique TCR beta sequences from about 180 million T cells.

CDR1 and CDR2 from the germline V gene are WSHSY and SAAADI. This CDR3 comprises 15 residues. V was shortened by 6 bases and J by 0 bases, with 12 bases between the two germline ends. PCR used 60 Vbeta primers and 13 Jbeta primers. Profiled with immunoSEQ multiplex PCR; TCRdb holds only in-frame clones, not every one. The table for this sample gives approximately 20,000 clones. A remark on this clone: The antigen is unknown.

Study-level findings and limits: In a later analysis, TCR beta V- and J-gene trimming showed a link to a missense DCLRE1C variant. Most TCR sequences proved rare, with some public TCRs found in many donors. Indistinguishable V segments, including TRBV6-2 and TRBV6-3, were excluded.

The V gene is TRBV10-2, the J gene TRBJ1-5, with D uncertain. Sequencing input: PBMCs. The receptor's source is a man aged 55 to 70 in good health and CMV-seropositive. The chain's CDR3 is CASSPGSTSNQPQHF. CDR3 in DNA: TGCGCCAGCAGCCCGGGAAGCACTAGCAATCAGCCCCAGCATTTT.